These T cell receptor beta chains were read from a single sample in a study of shared clonotypes between healthy human individuals. Only in-frame clones appear in the TCRdb table, and some are missing; sequencing was by immunoSEQ multiplex PCR. The sample has about 1.5 million clones, 98% seen once. Input material: naive CD4+ T cells sorted from blood. Source of these receptors: a man aged 30-40 years in good health. The CDR3 runs from the conserved cysteine through the conserved F or W. The order of the fields is CDR3 DNA, CDR3 protein, clone size, D gene, V gene, J gene. The D gene is left open where the match is weak. Clone size is not always given. Where it is, it says once, few, many or a class for expanded clones.

TGTGCCAGCCGTCCGACAGGGAGCGCTGAAGCTTTCTTT	CASRPTGSAEAFF	NA	TRBD1	TRBV6-4	TRBJ1-1
TGTGCCAGCAGGGCGCGGGAGTTCCCAGATACGCAGTATTTT	CASRAREFPDTQYF	NA	TRBD2	TRBV9	TRBJ2-3
TGTGCCAGCAGTCCCCAGACTAGCGGGGGAACAGATACGCAGTATTTT	CASSPQTSGGTDTQYF	NA	TRBD2	TRBV28	TRBJ2-3
TGTGCCAGCAGTGAAGGGGGGGGCTGGGGCTACACCTTC	CASSEGGGWGYTF	once	NA	TRBV6-1	TRBJ1-2
TGCAGCGTTGGGACAGTCCTCACAACTGAAGCTTTCTTT	CSVGTVLTTEAFF	NA	NA	TRBV29-1	TRBJ1-1
TGTGCCAGCAGCTTAGATAGAGGGGTAAGGGGGACCTACAATGAGCAGTTCTTC	CASSLDRGVRGTYNEQFF	NA	NA	TRBV11-2	TRBJ2-1
TGTGCCAGCAGTTCCCCCATGGCCCTGGGTGCGGTTACGCAGTATTTT	CASSSPMALGAVTQYF	NA	NA	TRBV28	TRBJ2-3
TGTGCCAGCAGTTCACAGGTTTCCTACGAGCAGTACTTC	CASSSQVSYEQYF	NA	NA	TRBV6-5	TRBJ2-7
TGTGCCAGCAATCCGGGACTAGCAATTACGCAGTATTTT	CASNPGLAITQYF	NA	TRBD2	TRBV6-1	TRBJ2-3
TGTGCCAGCAGCTTGGGCGGACTAGCGGGAGCTCTCTATGAGCAGTTCTTC	CASSLGGLAGALYEQFF	NA	TRBD2	TRBV7-9	TRBJ2-1
TGTGCCAGCAGCTTAGAGACCGGGGAGCTGTTTTTT	CASSLETGELFF	NA	NA	TRBV7-6	TRBJ2-2
TGTGCCAGTAGGGACTTTGGAAACTACGAGCAGTACTTC	CASRDFGNYEQYF	NA	NA	TRBV19	TRBJ2-7
TGTGCCAGCAGCTTAGGTCAGGCGAGTGATACGCAGTATTTT	CASSLGQASDTQYF	NA	NA	TRBV11-3	TRBJ2-3
TGTGCCAGCAGCTTAAGGCGGAACACTGAAGCTTTCTTT	CASSLRRNTEAFF	NA	NA	TRBV11-2	TRBJ1-1
TGTGCCAGCAGCGCCCCTGGGAGGGGGCAGTTCTTC	CASSAPGRGQFF	once	TRBD2	TRBV9	TRBJ2-1
TGTGCCAGCAGCCCCCCGCCGACCATATATTTT	CASSPPPTIYF	few	NA	TRBV7-9	TRBJ1-3
TGTGCCAGTAATCTACCCGGGGGCAAGGTGGATGGCTACACCTTC	CASNLPGGKVDGYTF	NA	NA	TRBV19	TRBJ1-2
TGTGCCAGCAGCCACAACACTGAAGCTTTCTTT	CASSHNTEAFF	NA	NA	TRBV14	TRBJ1-1
TGTGCCAGCAGCGCAACTAGCGGGGCCTCCTACAATGAGCAGTTCTTC	CASSATSGASYNEQFF	NA	TRBD2	TRBV9	TRBJ2-1
TGTGCCACCCTTCCCCTTCCGGGAGTTTTCACCGGGGAGCTGTTTTTT	CATLPLPGVFTGELFF	NA	NA	TRBV19	TRBJ2-2
TGTGCCAGCAGTTCCATCGGGTCGACCGGGGAGCTGTTTTTT	CASSSIGSTGELFF	NA	NA	TRBV6-6	TRBJ2-2
TGCAGCGTTGATCACCTCCGGGCACCAGAGACCCAGTACTTC	CSVDHLRAPETQYF	NA	NA	TRBV29-1	TRBJ2-5
TGCGCCAGCAGCTTGTTGGGAGGCGCCACAGATACGCAGTATTTT	CASSLLGGATDTQYF	NA	NA	TRBV5-1	TRBJ2-3